This T cell receptor beta chain was identified in a study of T cells in Graves' hyperthyroidism and ophthalmopathy (dated by TCRdb to the late 2010s). Regarding the research as a whole: Peripheral blood samples were taken at initial diagnosis, before any treatment was given. Once sampling was done, hyperthyroidism patients were given methimazole at a starting dose of 30 mg daily, whereas ophthalmopathy patients were given high-dose intravenous methylprednisolone. According to the paper, TCR Vbeta CDR3 sequencing was carried out on 120 to 150 peripheral blood samples, which came from 40 to 45 ophthalmopathy, around 74 hyperthyroidism and some 17 progressor patients. Thyroid tissue and blood T-cell repertoires from about 6 Graves' hyperthyroidism patients were also compared in the study. The approximately 90 discovery patients were randomly split 7:3 into training and test sets. TCR V-J signatures able to tell the groups apart were searched for in a discovery cohort of 100 or so patients, of whom 43 had Graves' ophthalmopathy and roughly 57 had stable Graves' hyperthyroidism. An independent validation cohort of fewer than 20 hyperthyroidism patients and 17 patients who later progressed to ophthalmopathy tested prospective prediction of ophthalmopathy. Paper-wide results and their limitations: Blood samples also contained most of the expanded thyroid clonotypes (frequency above 0.001), which suggests that blood repertoires may reflect thyroid immune responses. In validation, the model predicted progression to ophthalmopathy with over 60% sensitivity and approximately 74% specificity, a median of approximately 6.7 months before onset. Ophthalmopathy was separated from stable hyperthyroidism by a 13 V-J signature model, with approximately 86% sensitivity and roughly 81% specificity obtained in cross-validation and 80%/75% obtained in testing. Sample size was not statistically predetermined, and blinding of investigators to group allocation was not performed.

This clonotype was counted ten times or more. The target of this receptor is not known. Per-base quality was not reported, and no clone a single base away is much larger than it. Per the germline V gene, SNHLY is the CDR1 and FYNNEI is the CDR2. Inclusive of the bounding cysteine and phenylalanine, the CDR3 is 14 residues long. CDR3 DNA only is kept here, 42 bases in frame from base 1. Trimming at the junction amounts to 6 bases on V and 5 bases on J, and the germline ends lie 17 bases apart. Ophthalmopathy patients had moderately to severely active disease, Clinical Activity Score of at least 3, NOSPECS grade of at least 4, and duration under 3 months. Patients with uncontrolled infections, other autoimmune diseases, pregnancy or lactation were excluded. Diagnoses were established on the basis of clinical symptoms, serum thyroxine and TRAb, thyroid ultrasound, and orbital computed tomography. PBMCs were isolated from approximately 10 ml of fresh peripheral blood by Ficoll-Paque density gradient centrifugation. Trizol reagent was used to extract total RNA, and RNA quality was then checked on an Agilent 2100 Bioanalyzer.

The TCR beta CDR3 regions were amplified from the RNA transcripts. For the first round of RT-PCR on the TCR CDR3, the HTBI primer set was used together with the Qiagen OneStep RT-PCR kit. Libraries were constructed in a second round of multiplex PCR, after which size selection and purification were carried out. Paired-end sequencing of the libraries was performed with 100 bp reads on an Illumina HiSeq2000. Regarding the original processing steps: Raw data were processed with SOAPnuke, discarding reads with adapters, uncalled bases, mean Phred below 15, or no exact constant-primer or identifier match. COPE v1.2.5 was used to merge the high-quality paired reads, and each unique nucleotide sequence was defined as a clonotype. Clonotypes were aligned to IMGT TRBV, TRBD and TRBJ reference segments using MiTCR v1.1. Only V-J combinations with frequency above 0.0001, covering roughly 99% of repertoires, were analysed. A TCS score was defined as the ratio of F50 (clonal expansion) to E x V (chaos), with BLOSUM62-based TCRdist applied between CDR3 peptides within each V-J. Welch's t-statistics and random forest reduced 500 to 550 V-J features to 13, which were used in a naive Bayes classifier (R e1071). The raw public data were reprocessed by TCRdb itself: fastp quality trimming at Q25, MiXCR clonotype calling, in-frame beta chains only. Identical CDR3 proteins give one entry, which carries the most common genes and DNA. What appears here as the V and J calls and clone size reflects TCRdb's work, not the paper's. The table for this sample lists approximately 400,000 distinct CDR3 sequences; 14% of them were counted only once. Of the sample, roughly a fifth falls within the top ten clones.

The rearranged chain carries TRBV2 and TRBJ2-7; TRBD1 could be the D gene, as 6 bases match. The material sequenced was blood. The TCR comes from a woman between 25 and 40 years old with Graves' ophthalmopathy. Here the CDR3 is given as CASRWGTGFNEQYF. DNA sequence: TGTGCCAGCAGATGGGGTACAGGGTTCAACGAGCAGTACTTC.